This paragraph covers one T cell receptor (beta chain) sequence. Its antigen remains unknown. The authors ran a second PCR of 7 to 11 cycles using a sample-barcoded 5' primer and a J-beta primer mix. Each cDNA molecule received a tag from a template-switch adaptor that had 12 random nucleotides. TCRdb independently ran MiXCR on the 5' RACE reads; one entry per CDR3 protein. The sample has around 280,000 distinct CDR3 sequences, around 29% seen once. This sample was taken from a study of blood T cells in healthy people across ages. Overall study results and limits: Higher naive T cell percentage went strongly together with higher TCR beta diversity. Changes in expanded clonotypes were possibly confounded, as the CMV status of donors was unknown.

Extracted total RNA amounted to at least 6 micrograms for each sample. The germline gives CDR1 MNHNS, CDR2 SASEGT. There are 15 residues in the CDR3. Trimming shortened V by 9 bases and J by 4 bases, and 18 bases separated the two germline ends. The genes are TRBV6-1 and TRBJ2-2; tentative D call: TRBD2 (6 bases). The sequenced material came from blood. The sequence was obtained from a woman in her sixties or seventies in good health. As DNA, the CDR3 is TGTGCCAGTCGCCCTTTCACTAGCTTCACCGGGGAGCTGTTTTTT. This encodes CASRPFTSFTGELFF.